These T cell receptor beta chains were read from a single sample in a study of blood T cell repertoires in COVID-19. Clones were read by immunoSEQ multiplex PCR, and TCRdb kept only the in-frame ones, dropping some. The sample lists about 58,000 clones, about 81% seen once, with roughly 29% in the top ten. The sample comprised peripheral blood. These receptors all stem from a man between 60 and 75 years old with COVID-19, enrolled during active disease. Both conserved end residues are part of each CDR3. D genes are given only for firm matches. Some rows have no size entry. The others give once, few or many, or a class for an expanded clone.

NA	NA	TRBJ2-7	13	TRBV19	TGTGCCAGTAGTATTCCAGGTTCCTACGAGCAGTACTTC	CASSIPGSYEQYF
once	TRBD1	TRBJ2-5	15	TRBV6-5	TGTGCCAGCAGTTACGAGGGGACAGGGCGAGAGACCCAGTACTTC	CASSYEGTGRETQYF
many	TRBD1	TRBJ1-2	16	TRBV9	TGTGCCAGCAGCGACCCACAGGGGACGCTTAACTATGGCTACACCTTC	CASSDPQGTLNYGYTF
NA	TRBD1	TRBJ1-5	15	TRBV6-1	TGTGCCAGCAGTGAATCAGGGGGGTACAATCAGCCCCAGCATTTT	CASSESGGYNQPQHF
NA	NA	TRBJ2-7	13	TRBV5-1	TGCGCCAGCAGCTTGGGGCAGTTCTACGAGCAGTACTTC	CASSLGQFYEQYF
NA	TRBD1	TRBJ1-1	14	TRBV7-8	TGTGCCAGCAGCCGCCGGGACAGGAACACTGAAGCTTTCTTT	CASSRRDRNTEAFF
NA	TRBD2	TRBJ2-7	13	TRBV4-1	TGCGCCAGCAGCCAACCGGGGGGCTACGAGCAGTACTTC	CASSQPGGYEQYF
NA	TRBD2	TRBJ2-7	16	TRBV18	TGTGCCAGCTCACCAATCCCTCTTCGCGGGGGGAACGAGCAGTACTTC	CASSPIPLRGGNEQYF
NA	NA	TRBJ2-5	14	TRBV6-6	TGTGCCAGCAGTTACGGCGGAACCCAAGAGACCCAGTACTTC	CASSYGGTQETQYF
NA	TRBD1	TRBJ1-6	16	TRBV5-6	TGTGCCAGCAGCGTATACCGGGACAGGGGGCGGTCACCCCTCCACTTT	CASSVYRDRGRSPLHF
few	TRBD2	TRBJ2-7	14	TRBV5-1	TGCGCCAGCAGCCCAAGGACGGGAGGGTACGAGCAGTACTTC	CASSPRTGGYEQYF
NA	TRBD2	TRBJ2-5	14	TRBV6-5	TGTGCCAGCAGTACTACAACTAGCGGTGGGACCCAGTACTTC	CASSTTTSGGTQYF
NA	NA	TRBJ2-6	14	TRBV30	TGTGCCTGGAAACGCGAATCTGGGGCCAACGTCCTGGCTTTC	CAWKRESGANVLAF
NA	NA	TRBJ1-3	14	TRBV18	TGTGCCAGCTCACCTCAGAACTCTGGAAACACCATATATTTT	CASSPQNSGNTIYF
NA	NA	TRBJ1-3	13	TRBV5-6	TGTGCCAGCAGCTTGGAACAGCGAAACACCATATATTTT	CASSLEQRNTIYF
once	TRBD2	TRBJ2-1	15	TRBV6-5	TGTGCCAGCAGTTCACTAGCGGCCGCTGGTAGCGAGCAGTTCTTC	CASSSLAAAGSEQFF
NA	TRBD1	TRBJ2-3	15	TRBV3-1/TRBV3-2	TGTGCCAGCAGCCTAAAGGGGGCTGGAGAAGATACGCAGTATTTT	CASSLKGAGEDTQYF
NA	TRBD1	TRBJ2-3	15	TRBV6-1	TGTGCCAGCAGTGATAGACAGGGATACACAGATACGCAGTATTTT	CASSDRQGYTDTQYF
NA	TRBD2	TRBJ2-7	18	TRBV5-6	TGTGCCAGCAGCTTTGCAGCCCTTCTAGCGGGAGGAGTCTACGAGCAGTACTTC	CASSFAALLAGGVYEQYF
NA	TRBD1	TRBJ2-2	14	TRBV18	TGTGCCAGCTCAGGGGACAGGAACACCGGGGAGCTGTTTTTT	CASSGDRNTGELFF
NA	NA	TRBJ2-7	14	TRBV19	TGTGCCAGTAGTACAGGACAGAACTCCTACGAGCAGTACTTC	CASSTGQNSYEQYF
NA	TRBD1	TRBJ2-3	15	TRBV13	TGTGCCAGCAGCTATGACAGGGGGCGGACAGATACGCAGTATTTT	CASSYDRGRTDTQYF
NA	NA	TRBJ1-2	16	TRBV15	TGTGCCACCAGCAGACCCCCCCCTGGGCAGGGGAATGGCTACACCTTC	CATSRPPPGQGNGYTF
once	NA	TRBJ1-1	14	TRBV2	TGTGCCAGCAGTGAACGCGGGCTGAACACTGAAGCTTTCTTT	CASSERGLNTEAFF
once	TRBD1	TRBJ1-1	15	TRBV2	TGTGCCGAAGACAGGGCGGGTTTCGGGGACACTGAAGCTTTCTTT	CAEDRAGFGDTEAFF
NA	TRBD1	TRBJ2-7	13	TRBV2	TGTGCCAGCACAGGACAGGGACGACACGAGCAGTACTTC	CASTGQGRHEQYF
NA	TRBD1	TRBJ2-2	15	TRBV11-2	TGTGCCAGCAGCTCCAGGACAGGGTACACCGGGGAGCTGTTTTTT	CASSSRTGYTGELFF
NA	NA	TRBJ2-1	15	TRBV2	TGTGCCAGCAGCCCAAGCGGGCTTATGAGGAATGAGCAGTTCTTC	CASSPSGLMRNEQFF
NA	TRBD1	TRBJ2-7	14	TRBV27	TGTGCCAGCAGTTCAAGGACAGGGGGCTACGAGCAGTACTTC	CASSSRTGGYEQYF
few	TRBD2	TRBJ2-3	16	TRBV5-5	TGTGCCCCCCGCTGGGGCGGGGGCGGGAGGGCCCTCCCTGGGTATTTT	CAPRWGGGGRALPGYF
NA	NA	TRBJ2-7	15	TRBV10-2	TGCGCCAGCAGTGAGTCGGCGCTAGCGAGCGACGAGCAGTACTTC	CASSESALASDEQYF
NA	NA	TRBJ2-3	16	TRBV27	TGTGCCAGCAGACGTACACGCCTAGACTACACAGATACGCAGTATTTT	CASRRTRLDYTDTQYF
once	TRBD2	TRBJ2-3	16	TRBV10-3	TGTGCCATCGCCGGGACTAGCGGGGGGGCAACAGATACGCAGTATTTT	CAIAGTSGGATDTQYF
NA	NA	TRBJ1-1	12	TRBV5-4	TGTGCCAGCAGCGGCAGGGACACTGAAGCTTTCTTT	CASSGRDTEAFF
NA	NA	TRBJ2-5	13	TRBV7-3	TGTGCCAGCAGCCCCCCAGGGAGGGAGACCCAGTACTTC	CASSPPGRETQYF
few	TRBD1	TRBJ1-5	15	TRBV19	TGTGCCAGTCAACTCCAGGGGGGACGGAATCAGCCCCAGCATTTT	CASQLQGGRNQPQHF
NA	TRBD1	TRBJ1-5	14	TRBV5-6	TGTGCCAGCAGCTTTTGGGACAGGGCTCAGCCCCAGCATTTT	CASSFWDRAQPQHF
NA	NA	TRBJ1-2	14	TRBV7-9	TGTGCCAGCACCATCACAGGGACGAGAAATGGCTACACCTTC	CASTITGTRNGYTF
NA	TRBD1	TRBJ2-7	15	TRBV6-5	TGTGCCAGCAGTTACCTTATGGACAGGTTCGACGAGCAGTACTTC	CASSYLMDRFDEQYF
NA	NA	TRBJ2-7	14	TRBV6-5	TGTGCCAGCAGTCCCCCCGGAGGGGCGGGAGAGCAGTACTTC	CASSPPGGAGEQYF
NA	TRBD1	TRBJ1-5	15	TRBV15	TGTGCCACCAGCAGAGATACAGGGGTAGTTCAGCCCCAGCATTTT	CATSRDTGVVQPQHF
few	NA	TRBJ1-5	14	TRBV2	TGTGCCAGCAGTGAAGCTAGGTCAGGGCAGCCCCAGCATTTT	CASSEARSGQPQHF
NA	NA	TRBJ1-3	17	TRBV5-1	TGCGCCAGCAGCTTGTCCCCAATAGCGGCCTCTGGAAACACCATATATTTT	CASSLSPIAASGNTIYF
NA	NA	TRBJ1-1	15	TRBV3-1/TRBV3-2	TGTGCCAGCAGCCAACCAGACAGGTCGAACACTGAAGCTTTCTTT	CASSQPDRSNTEAFF
NA	TRBD1	TRBJ2-2	13	TRBV11-1	TGTGCCAGCAGCGCCGACAGGGGCAGGGAGCTGTTTTTT	CASSADRGRELFF
NA	TRBD2	TRBJ2-1	12	TRBV6-4	TGTGCCAGCAGGGGACTAGCAGGTGAGCAGTTCTTC	CASRGLAGEQFF
NA	TRBD1	TRBJ2-7	13	TRBV20-1	TGCAGTGCTAGTCGGGACAGGGCGGGGGAGCAGTACTTC	CSASRDRAGEQYF
NA	TRBD1	TRBJ2-3	15	TRBV19	TGTGCCAGTAAACGGGACAGGGGAGGCACAGATACGCAGTATTTT	CASKRDRGGTDTQYF
NA	NA	TRBJ1-1	14	TRBV6-5	TGTGCCAGCAGTCCGGACTGGATGAACACTGAAGCTTTCTTT	CASSPDWMNTEAFF
NA	TRBD1	TRBJ1-1	14	TRBV6-5	TGTGCCACCCTCCAGGGGGCGATGAACACTGAAGCTTTCTTT	CATLQGAMNTEAFF
NA	TRBD1	TRBJ1-4	15	TRBV15	TGTGCCACCAGCAGCGGTAACAGGGGGAATGAAAAACTGTTTTTT	CATSSGNRGNEKLFF
NA	TRBD1	TRBJ2-5	15	TRBV18	TGTGCCAGCTCAATAGGACAGGGCCGTGCAGAGACCCAGTACTTC	CASSIGQGRAETQYF
NA	NA	TRBJ1-1	18	TRBV15	TGTGCCACCAGCAGGGTGCGGGAAGAGGAACTTAGGATACCTGAAGCTTTCTTT	CATSRVREEELRIPEAFF